The 28 T cell receptor beta chains given below trace back to one sample, sequenced in a study of beta chain features in type 1 diabetes. Expressed TCRB transcripts were sequenced because the entire RNA isolate underwent reverse transcription. Measured with immunoSEQ multiplex PCR; TCRdb has only the in-frame clones, and not every one. The sample consists of 300,000 to 350,000 clones, about 14% of them appearing once. The sample comprised central memory CD4+ T cells from blood. The receptors derive from a man aged 25 to 40 in good health.

This clone was counted only a few times. V is TRBV27 and J is TRBJ1-1, with D perhaps matching TRBD1 (5 bases). This CDR3 has 14 amino acids. Germline V lookup: CDR1 MNHEY, CDR2 SMNVEV (reference sequence). Trimming took 7 bases from V and 1 from J, leaving 13 bases between them. The CDR3 sequence: CASKFQTENTEAFF. The CDR3 DNA reads TGTGCCAGCAAATTCCAGACAGAGAACACTGAAGCTTTCTTT.

This clone was counted a few times. V gene TRBV9 combines with J gene TRBJ1-2, with TRBD1 matching 8 bases. Trimming at V came to 4 bases and at J to 3 bases, leaving 5 bases not matched to a gene. Per the germline V gene, CDR1 is SGDLS and CDR2 is YYNGEE. The CDR3 extends over 14 amino acids. The CDR3 sequence is CASSQPGGYYGYTF. The CDR3 DNA sequence: TGTGCCAGCAGCCAGCCAGGGGGCTACTATGGCTACACCTTC. Combining the CDR3 with reference TRBV9 and TRBJ1-2 gives the whole variable domain DSGVTQTPKHLITATGQRVTLRCSPRSGDLSVYWYQQSLDQGLQFLIQYYNGEERAKGNILERFSAQQFPDLHSELNLSSLELGDSALYFCASSQPGGYYGYTFGSGTRLTVV.

The chain recombines TRBV4-3 with TRBJ2-2; D not certain. Germline V lookup: CDR1 LGHNA, CDR2 YSLEER. The CDR3 runs to 14 residues. V lost 1 base to trimming and J lost 6 bases, with 9 bases between them. As DNA, the CDR3 is TGCGCCAGCAGCCAAGCTTTGAAGTCCGGGGAGCTGTTTTTT. Translation: CASSQALKSGELFF.

The chain has TRBV7-3 and TRBJ2-3; tentative D call: TRBD2 (6 bases). Trimming stripped 4 bases from V and 3 bases from J, with 11 bases between. The CDR3 has 14 amino acids. The germline V gene encodes CDR1 SGHTA and CDR2 FQGTGA. The CDR3 DNA is TGTGCCAGCAGCTCCGGGAGTCGTACAGATACGCAGTATTTT. It translates to CASSSGSRTDTQYF. Based on the CDR3 plus reference TRBV7-3 and TRBJ2-3, the full variable domain is GAGVSQTPSNKVTEKGKYVELRCDPISGHTALYWYRQSLGQGPEFLIYFQGTGAADDSGLPNDRFFAVRPEGSVSTLKIQRTERGDSAVYLCASSSGSRTDTQYFGPGTRLTVL.

This clone has only a few counts. Other DNA variants within this sample encode the same CDR3. The J gene is TRBJ1-5, the V gene TRBV2; 8 bases are a match to TRBD1. Losses at the gene ends were 3 bases for V and 3 bases for J; bases not matched to a gene: 4. The CDR3 covers 15 residues. Germline-derived CDR1 and CDR2 are SNHLY and FYNNEI. The chain's CDR3 is CASSEAGGYNQPQHF. The DNA for the CDR3 is TGTGCCAGCAGTGAGGCAGGGGGCTACAATCAGCCCCAGCATTTT. The entire variable domain, with the rest obtained from reference TRBV2 and TRBJ1-5, is as follows: EPEVTQTPSHQVTQMGQEVILRCVPISNHLYFYWYRQILGQKVEFLVSFYNNEISEKSEIFDDQFSVERPDGSNFTLKIRSTKLEDSAMYFCASSEAGGYNQPQHFGDGTRLSIL.

This clone has only a few counts. J is TRBJ2-5 and V is TRBV10-2, with D maybe TRBD2 (5 bases). CDR3 length: 13 amino acids. Germline-derived CDR1 and CDR2 are WSHSY and SAAADI. Trimming removed 6 bases at V and 5 bases at J, with 13 bases between. CDR3 sequence reads: CASRRVLRETQYF. The CDR3 DNA reads TGCGCCAGCAGGAGGGTATTAAGGGAGACCCAGTACTTC.

V and J are TRBV7-3 and TRBJ2-5, with 7 bases that match TRBD2. Trimming at V came to 5 bases and at J to 3 bases, leaving 3 bases not matched to a gene. The length of the CDR3 is 13 residues. CDR1 is SGHTA, CDR2 FQGTGA, per germline. CDR3 residues: CASSPGREETQYF. The CDR3, as DNA: TGTGCCAGCAGCCCGGGGAGGGAAGAGACCCAGTACTTC.

The chain combines TRBV19 with TRBJ1-5, with 9 positions matching TRBD1. With V trimmed by 3 bases and J by 9 bases, 9 bases remained unmatched. Germline CDR1 is LNHDA and CDR2 is SQIVND (reference sequence). The CDR3 runs to 15 residues. This CDR3 reads CASSIGQGQMRPQHF. The CDR3 bases are TGTGCCAGTAGTATCGGACAGGGGCAGATGCGGCCCCAGCATTTT.

This clone was seen a handful of times. The chain uses TRBV15 and TRBJ2-3; D not certain. The CDR3 runs 15 residues. V was pared by 0 bases and J by 2 bases, with 9 bases between. Germline V gene data show CDR1 as LNHNV and CDR2 as YYDKDF (reference sequence). CDR3 region: CATSRDRHFTDTQYF. For the CDR3, the DNA is TGTGCCACCAGCAGAGATCGTCACTTCACAGATACGCAGTATTTT. The full variable domain, its missing parts supplied by reference TRBV15 and TRBJ2-3, is DAMVIQNPRYQVTQFGKPVTLSCSQTLNHNVMYWYQQKSSQAPKLLFHYYDKDFNNEADTPDNFQSRRPNTSFCFLDIRSPGLGDTAMYLCATSRDRHFTDTQYFGPGTRLTVL.

On this clone itself: An end of the junction does not agree with germline; a read error may underlie this. Other DNA variants within this sample encode the same CDR3. CDR3 sequence: CASSSDVGEAFF. In DNA, the CDR3 is TGTGCCAGCAGTTCCGACGTGGGAGAAGCCTTCTTT. The chain couples TRBV6-5 to TRBJ1-1; D remains ambiguous. This CDR3 spans 12 amino acids. Germline V gene sequence: CDR1 MNHEY, CDR2 SVGAGI.

The J gene is TRBJ2-4, the V gene TRBV9; 7 nucleotides agree with TRBD2. Germline CDR1 SGDLS, CDR2 YYNGEE. V lost 1 base and J lost 0; bases outside the gene matches: 7. This CDR3 is built from 17 residues. The CDR3 DNA follows: TGTGCCAGCAGCGTATTACAAGCGGGGCTAGCCAAAAACATTCAGTACTTC. It is translated as CASSVLQAGLAKNIQYF. The full variable domain, its missing parts supplied by reference TRBV9 and TRBJ2-4, is DSGVTQTPKHLITATGQRVTLRCSPRSGDLSVYWYQQSLDQGLQFLIQYYNGEERAKGNILERFSAQQFPDLHSELNLSSLELGDSALYFCASSVLQAGLAKNIQYFGAGTRLSVL.

This clone was observed a few times. This chain links TRBV2 with TRBJ1-2; D uncertain. V gave up 3 bases and J gave up 4 bases, with 9 bases separating them. The CDR3 is 13 amino acids. Looked up from germline, CDR1 is SNHLY and CDR2 is FYNNEI. CDR3 bases: TGTGCCAGCAGTGAGATCCAGACCTATGGCTACACCTTC. Protein product: CASSEIQTYGYTF.

CDR3 sequence: CASSLTRGATGYGYTF. Here the CDR3 DNA reads TGTGCCAGCAGCCTCACTAGAGGGGCAACGGGGTATGGCTACACCTTC. The gene calls are TRBV9 and TRBJ1-2; D perhaps matches TRBD1 (5 bases). The length of the CDR3 is 16 residues. The germline V and J ends were trimmed by 4 bases and 5 bases, with 21 bases remaining between them. The germline V gene encodes CDR1 SGDLS and CDR2 YYNGEE.

This chain uses TRBV30 with TRBJ1-2; TRBD1 is a possible D gene (5 bases). CDR1 and CDR2 (germline): GTSNPN, SVGIG (reference sequence). Trimming stripped 4 bases from V and 4 bases from J, with 16 bases between. This CDR3 region has 14 residues. Here the CDR3 reads CAWTRGEGTYGYTF. In DNA, the CDR3 is TGTGCCTGGACCAGAGGGGAGGGTACCTATGGCTACACCTTC. The full variable domain, with the rest looked up from reference TRBV30 and TRBJ1-2, is SQTIHQWPATLVQPVGSPLSLECTVEGTSNPNLYWYRQAAGRGLQLLFYSVGIGQISSEVPQNLSASRPQDRQFILSSKKLLLSDSGFYLCAWTRGEGTYGYTFGSGTRLTVV.

Remarks on this clone: Other DNA sequences in the same sample also yield this CDR3. The V gene is TRBV30, the J gene TRBJ2-7; D remains ambiguous. Germline V gene data show CDR1 as GTSNPN and CDR2 as SVGIG (reference sequence). CDR3 length: 13 amino acids. Trimming left V 0 bases short and J 3 bases short, with 9 bases between. CDR3 bases: TGTGCCTGGAGTGTGGCATTATACTACGAGCAGTACGTC. It encodes CAWSVALYYEQYV.

The chain has TRBV27 and TRBJ2-5; TRBD1 matches at 9 bases. Germline values: CDR1 MNHEY, CDR2 SMNVEV (reference sequence). The CDR3 runs 16 residues. The J segment lost 5 bases and the V segment lost 6 bases, leaving 13 bases of the junction unmatched. The CDR3 reads CASRATGGFNKETQYF. Written as DNA, the CDR3 is TGTGCCAGCAGGGCCACAGGGGGCTTTAACAAGGAGACCCAGTACTTC.

The V call is TRBV7-2, the J call TRBJ2-7; the D call may be TRBD1 or TRBD2 (5 bases each). The CDR3 is 14 amino acids. V lost 4 bases, J lost 3 bases, and 13 bases lay in between. In germline, CDR1 is SGHTA, CDR2 FQGNSA. The CDR3, as DNA: TGTGCCAGCAGCTCTCGGGACGGCTTCTACGAGCAGTACTTC. Protein sequence: CASSSRDGFYEQYF.

The chain is built from TRBV5-1 and TRBJ2-1; D may match TRBD1 or TRBD2 (5 bases each). V lost 1 base to trimming and J lost 9 bases, with 17 bases between them. Germline CDR1 and CDR2: SGHRS and YFSETQ. The CDR3 length is 15 residues. The DNA for the CDR3 is TGCGCCAGCAGCTTGCGGGACGCGGGTCGGGGTGAGCAGTTCTTC. This translates into CASSLRDAGRGEQFF.

This chain connects TRBV6-7 to TRBJ2-7; unclear D gene. TRBV6-7 is an ORF, with its function uncertain. The CDR3 is 20 amino acids. Trimming stripped 0 bases from V and 2 bases from J, with 26 bases between. CDR3 residues: CASSYSCAGRSEKHPYEQYF. The CDR3 region has the DNA TGTGCCAGCAGTTACTCATGTGCCGGGCGCTCGGAGAAACATCCCTACGAGCAGTACTTC.

The gene calls are TRBV6-6 and TRBJ1-5, with 7 positions matching TRBD1. The CDR3 has 15 amino acids. From germline, CDR1 is MNHNY and CDR2 SVGAGI (reference sequence). The trim removed 0 bases at V and 7 bases at J, leaving 6 bases unmatched. The CDR3 reads CASSYSGQSQQPQHF. The CDR3 DNA is TGTGCCAGCAGTTACTCGGGACAGTCACAACAGCCCCAGCATTTT.

This CDR3 reads CASSRYRRQYNEQFF. The CDR3 nucleotides are TGTGCCAGCAGCCGATACAGGAGGCAGTACAATGAGCAGTTCTTC. The chain has TRBV5-5 and TRBJ2-1; D is possibly TRBD1 or TRBD2 (5 bases each). This CDR3 is 15 amino acids long. The ends were cut back, 4 bases at V and 4 bases at J, with 15 bases in the middle. Germline CDR1 reads SGHKS; CDR2 reads YYEKEE (reference sequence).

This chain uses TRBV20-1 with TRBJ1-2, with D possibly TRBD1 on 5 matching bases. Germline assignment: CDR1 DFQATT and CDR2 SNEGSKA (reference sequence). The CDR3 length is 11 residues. Deletions cut 0 bases from V and 8 bases from J, with 7 bases between. CDR3 loop: CSAREDSGYTF. In DNA form, the CDR3 reads TGCAGTGCTAGAGAAGACAGCGGCTACACCTTC.

Note on this clone: This same CDR3 is encoded by further DNA sequences in the sample. This sequence joins TRBV27 and TRBJ1-4; maybe TRBD1 (6 bases). The CDR3 has 14 amino acids. Trimming cost V 6 bases and J 4 bases, with 12 bases left between them. Germline assignment: CDR1 MNHEY and CDR2 SMNVEV (reference sequence). The CDR3 reads CASSSDRRNEKLFF. The CDR3 DNA reads TGTGCCAGCAGCTCTGACAGGCGTAATGAAAAACTGTTTTTT.

The CDR3 loop is CASSLPGAYGYTF. The CDR3 nucleotides read TGTGCCAGCAGCTTGCCGGGGGCCTATGGCTACACCTTC. The genes are TRBV5-6 and TRBJ1-2, with D tentatively TRBD1 (6 bases). In germline, CDR1 is SGHDT, CDR2 YYEEEE. V lost 1 base, J lost 4 bases, and 8 bases lay in between. The CDR3 totals 13 residues.

This clone was found a few times. The chain joins TRBV9 to TRBJ2-3; 14 nucleotides match TRBD2. The germline V gene has CDR1 SGDLS and CDR2 YYNGEE. Trimming took 3 bases from V and 4 from J; bases not matched to a gene: 4. The CDR3 has 16 amino acids. In nucleotides, the CDR3 is TGTGCCAGCAGCGGGACTAGCGGGAGGATCGCAGATACGCAGTATTTT. Amino acid sequence: CASSGTSGRIADTQYF.

CDR3 sequence: CASKSEGLYGYTF. The CDR3 DNA sequence: TGTGCCAGCAAGTCCGAGGGACTCTATGGCTACACCTTC. The chain joins TRBV7-9 to TRBJ1-2; D might be TRBD1 (5 bases). CDR1 is SEHNR and CDR2 is FQNEAQ in the germline V gene (reference sequence). The V end lost 7 bases, the J end lost 4 bases, and 13 bases lay between the germline ends. The CDR3 runs to 13 residues.

The chain recombines TRBV11-3 with TRBJ1-1; 7 bases align to TRBD1. V shed 5 bases, J shed 6 bases, and the junction held 6 bases outside the gene matches. This CDR3 has 13 residues. CDR1 and CDR2 (germline): SGHNT, YENEEA. The CDR3 protein is CASSPDRPAEAFF. The CDR3 bases are TGTGCCAGCAGCCCGGACAGGCCAGCTGAAGCTTTCTTT.

This chain uses TRBV23-1 with TRBJ2-4; weak D call: TRBD1 (6 bases). TRBV23-1 carries the ORF label, with uncertain function. The CDR3 is made up of 19 amino acids. With 4 bases removed from V and 1 base from J, the gap between germline ends came to 23 bases. This CDR3 is CASSPQNCPAGQAKNIQYF. CDR3 DNA sequence: TGCGCCAGCAGTCCCCAAAATTGCCCCGCTGGACAGGCCAAAAACATTCAGTACTTC.